The clone carrying this TCR beta chain was counted only a few times. Trimming removed 0 bases from V and 9 bases from J; junction bases left unmatched: 6. This CDR3 is 15 amino acids long. The germline V gene has CDR1 MGHRA and CDR2 YSYEKL. Using a J-beta primer mix together with a sample-barcoded 5' primer, a second PCR was run for about 7 to 12 cycles. TCRdb fed the 5' RACE reads into MiXCR, producing one record per CDR3 protein. The sample consists of some 700,000 distinct CDR3 sequences, about 42% of them appearing once. The record originates from a study of blood T cells in healthy people across ages.

The sequence came from a woman aged 55-70 years in good health. Material for sequencing was blood. The rearrangement links TRBV4-1 to TRBJ2-5, with 11 bases fitting TRBD2. In DNA form, the CDR3 reads TGCGCCAGCAGCCAAGACCTAGCGGGGGGATCGGCCCAGTACTTC. Translating gives CASSQDLAGGSAQYF.